Presented here are 23 T cell receptor beta chains from one specimen sequenced in a study of T-cell reconstitution after alpha-beta-depleted transplantation in children. The TCRbeta library incorporated unique molecular identifiers. TCRdb reprocessed the PCR reads with MiXCR, giving one entry per CDR3 protein. The profile covers some 550,000 distinct CDR3 sequences, with 23% appearing a single time and 11% to 15% taken by the ten largest. The source material was PBMCs, mostly from graft donor cells, sampled 360 days after TCRalphabeta/CD19-depleted stem cell transplant. The receptor set was obtained from a boy in the first two years of life who had a stem cell transplant for acute myeloid leukemia, so the T cells may come from the graft donor.

This clonotype was seen repeatedly, ten times or more. This chain connects TRBV20-1 to TRBJ1-5; tentatively, D is TRBD1 (5 bases). The germline V and J ends were trimmed by 3 bases and 7 bases, with 16 bases remaining between them. This CDR3 has 14 residues. The germline gives CDR1 DFQATT, CDR2 SNEGSKA (reference sequence). As DNA, the CDR3 is TGCAGTGCTAGCGATGGCAGGGAATGGCAGCCCCAGCATTTT. Amino acid sequence: CSASDGREWQPQHF.

This clonotype was seen many times. The chain recombines TRBV29-1 with TRBJ2-7; tentative D call: TRBD2 (7 bases). V was trimmed by 4 bases and J by 5 bases, leaving 15 bases between them. The CDR3 loop spans 13 amino acids. In germline, CDR1 is SQVTM, CDR2 ANQGSEA. The CDR3 here is CSVGRGGADEQYF. In DNA, the CDR3 is TGCAGCGTTGGTAGGGGGGGCGCGGACGAGCAGTACTTC.

This clonotype was detected many times. The rearrangement links TRBV29-1 to TRBJ1-1, with 9 bases that match TRBD1. V was clipped by 7 bases and J by 9 bases; unmatched bases: 9. The length of the CDR3 is 12 residues. Germline lookup yields CDR1 SQVTM and CDR2 ANQGSEA. The DNA of the CDR3 is TGCAGCGCTACACTAGGACAGGGGAAAGCTTTCTTT. Translated, it gives CSATLGQGKAFF.

In its sample, this clonotype was seen a few times. The CDR3 sequence is CSARVGTVNSPLHF. In DNA, the CDR3 is TGCAGTGCTAGAGTAGGGACCGTCAATTCACCCCTCCACTTT. The rearrangement uses TRBV20-1 and TRBJ1-6; TRBD1 might be the D (5 bases). This CDR3 comprises 14 residues. CDR1 and CDR2 from the germline V gene are DFQATT and SNEGSKA (reference sequence). Trimming took 1 base from V and 7 from J, leaving 11 bases between them.

The V and J genes are TRBV6-5 and TRBJ2-5; perhaps D is TRBD1 or TRBD2 (5 bases each). The CDR3 extends over 16 amino acids. V lost 0 bases to trimming and J lost 2 bases, with 13 bases between them. The germline gives CDR1 MNHEY, CDR2 SVGAGI. This CDR3 reads CASSYSGTDGQETQYF. The DNA of the CDR3 is TGTGCCAGCAGTTACTCAGGGACCGACGGTCAAGAGACCCAGTACTTC.

CDR3 sequence reads: CSARDIGQGYQPQHF. The DNA for the CDR3 is TGCAGTGCTAGAGATATTGGACAGGGATATCAGCCCCAGCATTTT. V and J are TRBV20-1 and TRBJ1-5; 8 bases map to TRBD1. CDR1 is DFQATT and CDR2 is SNEGSKA in the germline V gene (reference sequence). The CDR3 has 15 residues. With V trimmed by 0 bases and J by 5 bases, 6 bases remained unmatched.

The chain links TRBV20-1 to TRBJ1-5, with a tentative D call TRBD1 (6 bases). CDR3 length equals 15 residues. From germline, CDR1 is DFQATT and CDR2 SNEGSKA (reference sequence). V was cut by 4 bases and J by 4 bases, with 17 bases left in between. This CDR3 reads CSATEWGATNQPQHF. DNA for the CDR3: TGCAGTGCTACCGAGTGGGGGGCCACAAATCAGCCCCAGCATTTT.

V usage is TRBV20-1 and J usage is TRBJ2-3; TRBD2 aligns across 11 bases. This CDR3 is 16 amino acids long. CDR1 and CDR2 (germline): DFQATT, SNEGSKA (reference sequence). The V and J ends lost 1 base and 6 bases, in that order; junction bases with no gene match: 9. The CDR3 spells CSARGELAGEVDTQYF. Here the CDR3 DNA reads TGCAGTGCTAGAGGCGAACTAGCGGGGGAGGTGGATACGCAGTATTTT.

The chain couples TRBV15 to TRBJ1-3, with D uncertain. The CDR3 runs 13 residues. CDR1 is LNHNV and CDR2 is YYDKDF in the germline V gene (reference sequence). Deletions cut 9 bases from V and 0 bases from J, with 9 bases between. The CDR3 DNA reads as TGTGCCACGGCCACGTTCTCTGGAAACACCATATATTTT. Translation: CATATFSGNTIYF.

The table lists this clonotype with a count of one. V usage is TRBV6-2 or TRBV6-3 and J usage is TRBJ2-3; D not certain. V lost 0 bases to trimming and J lost 1 base, with 11 bases between them. Germline lookup yields CDR1 MNHEY and CDR2 SVGEGT. The CDR3 loop spans 16 amino acids. In DNA, the CDR3 is TGTGCCAGCAGTTACTCGAGCTTGCCTCGCACAGATACGCAGTATTTT. Translated, it gives CASSYSSLPRTDTQYF.

This clonotype was counted at least ten times. The rearrangement joins TRBV29-1 to TRBJ2-3, with D possibly TRBD1 on 7 matching bases. Trimming took 7 bases from V and 1 from J, leaving 12 bases between them. The CDR3 totals 13 residues. Germline CDR1 is SQVTM and CDR2 is ANQGSEA. CDR3 nucleotide sequence: TGCAGCGGGAGGGGGCCGGGCACAGATACGCAGTATTTT. Translation gives CSGRGPGTDTQYF.

Only a few counts were recorded for this clonotype. One junction end does not reproduce the germline sequence, and a read error may be involved. The CDR3 loop is CSARDGEVSVELDRTQYF. For the CDR3, the DNA is TGCAGTGCAAGAGATGGAGAGGTTAGCGTTGAGTTAGACCGTACGCAGTATTTT. The chain links TRBV20-1 to TRBJ2-3; TRBD2 is a possible D gene (5 bases). CDR1 DFQATT and CDR2 SNEGSKA come from the germline V gene (reference sequence). This CDR3 contains 18 residues.

This sequence joins TRBV15 and TRBJ2-5, with D unclear. V lost 0 bases and J 2 bases, leaving 10 bases between the germline ends. Germline V gene data show CDR1 as LNHNV and CDR2 as YYDKDF (reference sequence). The CDR3 length is 15 residues. In DNA form, the CDR3 reads TGTGCCACCAGCAGAGATAAGGCCGGACAAGAGACCCAGTACTTC. Protein: CATSRDKAGQETQYF.

This clonotype was observed a few times. This chain connects TRBV3-1 to TRBJ2-7; a possible D gene is TRBD2 (6 bases). Germline lookup yields CDR1 LGHDT and CDR2 YNNKEL (reference sequence). The CDR3 covers 13 residues. The V and J ends lost 0 bases and 4 bases respectively, with 7 bases between them. CDR3 residues: CASSQDRGYEQYV. In DNA, the CDR3 is TGTGCCAGCAGCCAAGATCGGGGGTACGAGCAGTACGTC.

DNA for the CDR3: TGTGCCAGCAGCCTAAGGGGAGGGCGCCAAGAGACCCAGTACTTC. This translates into CASSLRGGRQETQYF. The chain has TRBV7-2 and TRBJ2-5; 7 bases map to TRBD2. V lost 5 bases to trimming and J lost 1 base; unmatched junction nucleotides: 7. CDR3 length: 15 amino acids. In germline, CDR1 is SGHTA, CDR2 FQGNSA.

To note about this clonotype: At one end the junction does not follow the germline gene, possibly because of a read error. The chain joins TRBV11-1 to TRBJ1-3; possible D gene TRBD1, 5 bases. The germline V gene encodes CDR1 SGHAT and CDR2 FQDESV (reference sequence). This CDR3 has 15 amino acids. This CDR3 reads CSSSLAGISGNTIYF. The CDR3 DNA follows: TGTTCCAGCAGCTTAGCAGGGATTTCTGGAAACACCATATATTTT.

This clonotype was observed at least ten times. This chain links TRBV15 with TRBJ2-1; 9 bases fit TRBD1. Germline V gene sequence: CDR1 LNHNV, CDR2 YYDKDF (reference sequence). With 1 base clipped from V and 8 bases from J, the junction kept 9 bases outside the gene matches. This CDR3 is 16 amino acids long. The CDR3 coding sequence is TGTGCCACCAGCAGAGCAACAGGGGGCGCGTGGGATGAGCAGTTCTTC. Residues: CATSRATGGAWDEQFF.

The chain links TRBV20-1 to TRBJ2-1; perhaps TRBD2 as D (5 bases). The ends were cut back, 2 bases at V and 4 bases at J, with 27 bases in the middle. This CDR3 spans 19 amino acids. In germline, CDR1 is DFQATT, CDR2 SNEGSKA (reference sequence). CDR3 sequence: CSARSVGFGEGPIYNEQFF. The CDR3 DNA sequence: TGCAGTGCTAGATCAGTAGGATTCGGGGAAGGCCCTATTTACAATGAGCAGTTCTTC.

Many counts were recorded for this clonotype. The rearrangement joins TRBV7-9 to TRBJ2-2, with D unclear. The V and J ends lost 2 bases and 5 bases respectively, with 9 bases between them. CDR1 is SEHNR and CDR2 is FQNEAQ in the germline V gene (reference sequence). This CDR3 contains 14 residues. The CDR3 sequence is CASSLTPITGELFF. The CDR3 DNA reads TGTGCCAGCAGCTTAACCCCCATTACCGGGGAGCTGTTTTTT.

This clonotype was detected only a few times. The rearrangement links TRBV20-1 to TRBJ1-5, with D perhaps matching TRBD1 (5 bases). CDR3 length: 16 amino acids. The V end was cut by 0 bases, the J end by 2 bases, with 14 bases between. Per the germline V gene, CDR1 is DFQATT and CDR2 is SNEGSKA (reference sequence). CDR3 nucleotide sequence: TGCAGTGCTAGAGATTTAAGGGGAGTCGGCAATCAGCCCCAGCATTTT. Translated, it gives CSARDLRGVGNQPQHF.

The V call is TRBV5-1, the J call TRBJ2-1; tentative D call: TRBD1 (5 bases). The CDR3 contains 17 residues. Per the germline V gene, CDR1 is SGHRS and CDR2 is YFSETQ. The ends were cut back, 4 bases at V and 0 bases at J, with 17 bases in the middle. CDR3 DNA: TGCGCCAGCAGCGAGATAGGGGCGAAAAGCTCCTACAATGAGCAGTTCTTC. Its protein is CASSEIGAKSSYNEQFF. The whole variable domain, filled in from reference TRBV5-1 and TRBJ2-1, reads KAGVTQTPRYLIKTRGQQVTLSCSPISGHRSVSWYQQTPGQGLQFLFEYFSETQRNKGNFPGRFSGRQFSNSRSEMNVSTLELGDSALYLCASSEIGAKSSYNEQFFGPGTRLTVL.

The chain couples TRBV7-2 to TRBJ1-4; D not resolved. The germline V gene encodes CDR1 SGHTA and CDR2 FQGNSA. CDR3 length equals 12 residues. With 1 base removed from V and 7 bases from J, the gap between germline ends came to 4 bases. The CDR3 DNA reads as TGTGCCAGCAGCTTAGACGGTGAAAAACTGTTTTTT. It specifies CASSLDGEKLFF.

This chain connects TRBV12-3 or TRBV12-4 to TRBJ2-7, with a weak D call TRBD2 (6 bases). V was trimmed by 6 bases and J by 6 bases, leaving 21 bases between them. The CDR3 is 15 residues long. The CDR3 DNA follows: TGTGCCAGCAGCCTAGGGTGGGTAGCGGTCCCCGAGCAGTACGTC. It encodes CASSLGWVAVPEQYV.